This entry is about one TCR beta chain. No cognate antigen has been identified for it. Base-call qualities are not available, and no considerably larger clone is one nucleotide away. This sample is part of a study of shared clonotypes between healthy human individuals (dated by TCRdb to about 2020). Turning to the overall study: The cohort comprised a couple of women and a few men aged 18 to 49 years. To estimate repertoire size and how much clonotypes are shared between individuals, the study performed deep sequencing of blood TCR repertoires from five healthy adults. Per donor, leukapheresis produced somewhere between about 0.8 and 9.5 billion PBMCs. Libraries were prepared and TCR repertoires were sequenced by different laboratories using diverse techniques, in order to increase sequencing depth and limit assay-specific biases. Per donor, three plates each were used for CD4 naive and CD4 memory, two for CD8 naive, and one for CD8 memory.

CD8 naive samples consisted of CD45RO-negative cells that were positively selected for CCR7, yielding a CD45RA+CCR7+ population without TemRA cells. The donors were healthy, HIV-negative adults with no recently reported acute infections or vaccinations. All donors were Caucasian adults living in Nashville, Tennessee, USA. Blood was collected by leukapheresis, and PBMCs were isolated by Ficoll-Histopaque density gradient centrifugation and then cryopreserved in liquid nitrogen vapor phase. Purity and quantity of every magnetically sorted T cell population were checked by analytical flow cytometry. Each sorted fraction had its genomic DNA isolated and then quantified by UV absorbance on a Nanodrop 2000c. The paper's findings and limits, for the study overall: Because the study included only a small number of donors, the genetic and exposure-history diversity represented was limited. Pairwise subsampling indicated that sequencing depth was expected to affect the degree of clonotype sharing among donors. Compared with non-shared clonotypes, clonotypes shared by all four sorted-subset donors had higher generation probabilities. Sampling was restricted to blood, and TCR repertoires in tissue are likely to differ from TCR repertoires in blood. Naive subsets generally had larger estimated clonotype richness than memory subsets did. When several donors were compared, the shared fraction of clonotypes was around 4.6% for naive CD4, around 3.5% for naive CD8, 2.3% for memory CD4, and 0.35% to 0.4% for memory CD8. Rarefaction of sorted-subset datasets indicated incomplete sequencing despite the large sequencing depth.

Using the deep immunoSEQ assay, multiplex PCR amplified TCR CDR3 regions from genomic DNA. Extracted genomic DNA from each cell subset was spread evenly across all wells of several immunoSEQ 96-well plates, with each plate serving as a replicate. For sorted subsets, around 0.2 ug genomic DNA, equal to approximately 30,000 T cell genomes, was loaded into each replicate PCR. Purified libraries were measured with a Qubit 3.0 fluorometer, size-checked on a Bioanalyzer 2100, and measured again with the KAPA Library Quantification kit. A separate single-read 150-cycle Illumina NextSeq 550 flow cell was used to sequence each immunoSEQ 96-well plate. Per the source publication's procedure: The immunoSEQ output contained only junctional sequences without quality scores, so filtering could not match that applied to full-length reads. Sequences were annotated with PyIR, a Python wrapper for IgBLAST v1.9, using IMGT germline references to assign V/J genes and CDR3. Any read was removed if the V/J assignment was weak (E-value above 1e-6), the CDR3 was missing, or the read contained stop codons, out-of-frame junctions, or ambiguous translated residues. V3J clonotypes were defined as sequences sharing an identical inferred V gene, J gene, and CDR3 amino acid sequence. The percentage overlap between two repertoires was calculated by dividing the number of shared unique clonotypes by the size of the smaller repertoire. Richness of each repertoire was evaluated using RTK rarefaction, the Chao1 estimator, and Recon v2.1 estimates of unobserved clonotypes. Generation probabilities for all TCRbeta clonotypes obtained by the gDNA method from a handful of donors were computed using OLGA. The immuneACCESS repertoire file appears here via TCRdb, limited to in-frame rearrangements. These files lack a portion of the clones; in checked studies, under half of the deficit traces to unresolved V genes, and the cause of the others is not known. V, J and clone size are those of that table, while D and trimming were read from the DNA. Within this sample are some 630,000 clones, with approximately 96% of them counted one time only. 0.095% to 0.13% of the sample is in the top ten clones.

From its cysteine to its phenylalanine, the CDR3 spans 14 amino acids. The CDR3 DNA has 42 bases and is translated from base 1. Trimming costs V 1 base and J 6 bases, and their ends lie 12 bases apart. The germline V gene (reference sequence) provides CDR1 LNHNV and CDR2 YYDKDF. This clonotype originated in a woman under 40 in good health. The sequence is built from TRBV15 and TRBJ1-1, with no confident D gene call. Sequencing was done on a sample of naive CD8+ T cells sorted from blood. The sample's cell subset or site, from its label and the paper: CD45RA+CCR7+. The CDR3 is CATSRAWGIAEAFF. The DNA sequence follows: TGTGCCACCAGCAGAGCATGGGGAATCGCTGAAGCTTTCTTT.